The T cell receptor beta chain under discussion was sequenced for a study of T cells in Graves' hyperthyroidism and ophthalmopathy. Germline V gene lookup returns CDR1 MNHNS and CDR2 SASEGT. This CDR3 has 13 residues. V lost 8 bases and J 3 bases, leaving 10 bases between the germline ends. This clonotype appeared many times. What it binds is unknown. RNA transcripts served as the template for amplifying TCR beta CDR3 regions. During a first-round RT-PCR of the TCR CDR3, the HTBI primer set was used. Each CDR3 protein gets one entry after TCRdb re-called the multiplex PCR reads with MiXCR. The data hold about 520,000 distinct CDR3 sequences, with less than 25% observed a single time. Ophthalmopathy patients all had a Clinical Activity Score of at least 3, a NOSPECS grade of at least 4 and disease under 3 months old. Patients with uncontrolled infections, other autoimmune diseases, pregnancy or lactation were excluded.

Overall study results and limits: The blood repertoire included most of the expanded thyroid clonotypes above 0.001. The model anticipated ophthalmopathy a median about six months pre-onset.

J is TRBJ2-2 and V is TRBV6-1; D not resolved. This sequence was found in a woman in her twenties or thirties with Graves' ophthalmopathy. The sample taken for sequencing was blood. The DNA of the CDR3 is TGTGCCAGCTGGGTTTTGTACACCGGGGAGCTGTTTTTT. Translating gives CASWVLYTGELFF.